One sample yielded the 21 T cell receptor beta chains listed below, sequenced in a study of T cells after yellow fever vaccination. TCRdb re-derived calls from the 5' RACE reads in MiXCR, one entry per CDR3 protein. Here the sample spans 620,000 or so distinct CDR3 sequences, 17% being singletons. The source material was PBMCs, sampled 5 days after the first yellow fever vaccination. These receptors were taken from a man younger than 35 who received the YFV17D yellow fever vaccine.

This chain uses TRBV6-2 or TRBV6-3 with TRBJ1-1; TRBD1 might be the D (5 bases). V shed 0 bases and J shed 6 bases, with 8 bases lying between them. Germline CDR1 MNHEY, CDR2 SVGEGT. CDR3 size: 13 residues. The CDR3 DNA is TGTGCCAGCAGTTACTCAGGGGCCGCTGAAGCTTTCTTT. This codes for CASSYSGAAEAFF.

The genes are TRBV2 and TRBJ2-7; D is unresolved. The V end was cut by 7 bases, the J end by 0 bases, with 10 bases between. The CDR3 consists of 13 residues. The V gene's germline CDR1 is SNHLY and CDR2 FYNNEI. The CDR3 spells CASIGPSSYEQYV. CDR3 nucleotide sequence: TGTGCCAGCATCGGACCGAGCTCCTACGAGCAGTACGTC.

V usage is TRBV7-3 and J usage is TRBJ2-1; D is unclear. V lost 4 bases and J 4 bases, leaving 14 bases between the germline ends. This CDR3 contains 15 residues. Per germline, CDR1 SGHTA and CDR2 FQGTGA. The CDR3 spells CASSSFALPYNEQFF. CDR3 nucleotides: TGTGCCAGCAGCTCCTTCGCACTACCGTACAATGAGCAGTTCTTC.

This clonotype came up many times. The V call is TRBV4-2, the J call TRBJ2-6; a weak D match, TRBD2 (6 bases). CDR3 length: 17 residues. Between the trimmed V and J ends, which lost 1 base and 4 bases, there was a span of 14 bases. Germline-derived CDR1 and CDR2 are LGHNA and YNFKEQ. The CDR3: CASSQVAGFGGANVLTF. CDR3 sequence (DNA): TGTGCCAGCAGCCAAGTGGCGGGATTTGGCGGGGCCAACGTCCTGACTTTC.

The table lists this clonotype with a few counts. The chain is built from TRBV6-1 and TRBJ1-6, with 8 bases aligning to TRBD1. CDR1 MNHNS and CDR2 SASEGT come from the germline V gene. This CDR3 contains 16 residues. V lost 5 bases, J lost 9 bases, and 12 bases stayed unmatched. The CDR3 DNA reads as TGTGCCAGCAGTAAAACCCTACAGGGGGAAGGTTCACCCCTCCACTTT. It is translated as CASSKTLQGEGSPLHF.

The chain couples TRBV7-9 to TRBJ2-2, with a possible D match to TRBD1 (5 bases). CDR3 size: 13 residues. Germline V gene lookup returns CDR1 SEHNR and CDR2 FQNEAQ (reference sequence). V dropped 10 bases and J dropped 3 bases, with 12 bases sitting between them. DNA of the CDR3: TGTGCCATGAGCCTGGGGCACACCGGGGAGCTGTTTTTT. Protein sequence: CAMSLGHTGELFF. The full variable domain, with the rest looked up from reference TRBV7-9 and TRBJ2-2, is DTGVSQNPRHKITKRGQNVTFRCDPISEHNRLYWYRQTLGQGPEFLTYFQNEAQLEKSRLLSDRFSAERPKGSFSTLEIQRTEQGDSAMYLCAMSLGHTGELFFGEGSRLTVL.

This clonotype has more than one count but fewer than ten. The V gene is TRBV10-3, the J gene TRBJ2-3; TRBD2 matches 11 bases. CDR1 is ENHRY, CDR2 SYGVKD, per germline. CDR3 length: 15 amino acids. V lost 6 bases and J lost 2; bases outside the gene matches: 4. The CDR3 protein is CAIRGTSGITDTQYF. DNA of the CDR3: TGTGCCATCAGGGGGACTAGCGGAATCACAGATACGCAGTATTTT.

The chain has TRBV2 and TRBJ2-1, with a weak D call TRBD1 (6 bases). Germline CDR1 reads SNHLY; CDR2 reads FYNNEI. This CDR3 comprises 14 residues. V was clipped by 11 bases and J by 0 bases, with 14 bases between them. The CDR3 DNA sequence: TGTGCCCCGTTGGGGGCCAGCTCCTACAATGAGCAGTTCTTC. This codes for CAPLGASSYNEQFF.

The rearrangement joins TRBV5-6 to TRBJ2-7; TRBD1 matches at 10 bases. With V trimmed by 4 bases and J by 6 bases, 13 bases remained unmatched. From germline, CDR1 is SGHDT and CDR2 YYEEEE. This CDR3 has 16 amino acids. CDR3 protein: CASSPRTGGSWAEQYF. The CDR3 nucleotides read TGTGCCAGCAGCCCGCGGACAGGGGGTTCTTGGGCCGAGCAGTACTTC.

This clonotype was detected only a few times. The J gene is TRBJ2-2, the V gene TRBV6-5; TRBD2 agrees at 8 bases. V was pared by 0 bases and J by 4 bases, with 7 bases of the junction left unmatched. CDR1 is MNHEY and CDR2 is SVGAGI in the germline V gene. The CDR3 is 17 amino acids. As DNA, the CDR3 is TGTGCCAGCAGTTACTCTTCCGGGACTAGGAGCACCGGGGAGCTGTTTTTT. Translating it yields CASSYSSGTRSTGELFF.

The chain links TRBV19 to TRBJ2-4; the D call may be TRBD1 or TRBD2 (5 bases each). There are 15 residues in the CDR3. In germline, CDR1 is LNHDA, CDR2 SQIVND (reference sequence). V lost 6 bases, J lost 0 bases, and 12 bases lay in between. The CDR3 loop is CASSGTDLAKNIQYF. Here the CDR3 DNA reads TGTGCCAGTAGCGGGACGGACCTAGCCAAAAACATTCAGTACTTC.

This rearrangement joins TRBV12-3 or TRBV12-4 to TRBJ1-1; D ambiguous. V was trimmed by 6 bases and J by 5 bases, leaving 13 bases between them. The CDR3 runs to 13 residues. In nucleotides, the CDR3 is TGTGCCAGCAGCCGCACGACCGGGACTGAAGCTTTCTTT. It is translated as CASSRTTGTEAFF.

This clonotype showed up many times. The chain recombines TRBV3-1 with TRBJ2-4; the match to TRBD1 covers 8 bases. V gave up 1 base and J gave up 6 bases; unmatched junction bases: 5. CDR1 LGHDT and CDR2 YNNKEL come from the germline V gene (reference sequence). The CDR3 is 15 residues long. CDR3 nucleotides: TGTGCCAGCAGCCAAGGAGGACAGGGCGGAAACATTCAGTACTTC. Translation: CASSQGGQGGNIQYF. Complete variable domain (other parts from reference TRBV3-1 and TRBJ2-4): DTAVSQTPKYLVTQMGNDKSIKCEQNLGHDTMYWYKQDSKKFLKIMFSYNNKELIINETVPNRFSPKSPDKAHLNLHINSLELGDSAVYFCASSQGGQGGNIQYFGAGTRLSVL.

A few counts support this clonotype. The chain joins TRBV5-1 to TRBJ1-1; 9 bases agree with TRBD1. The CDR3 sequence is 16 residues long. Germline V CDR1 and CDR2: SGHRS, YFSETQ. V was clipped by 2 bases and J by 5 bases; unmatched bases: 10. The CDR3 DNA is TGCGCCAGCAGCTTTCACAATACAGGGGGCAGGACTGAAGCTTTCTTT. It codes for CASSFHNTGGRTEAFF. Variable domain in full (rest from reference TRBV5-1 and TRBJ1-1): KAGVTQTPRYLIKTRGQQVTLSCSPISGHRSVSWYQQTPGQGLQFLFEYFSETQRNKGNFPGRFSGRQFSNSRSEMNVSTLELGDSALYLCASSFHNTGGRTEAFFGQGTRLTVV.

V and J are TRBV12-3 or TRBV12-4 and TRBJ1-1; D gene unclear. CDR3 length: 16 residues. V lost 2 bases and J 2 bases, leaving 15 bases between the germline ends. This CDR3 is CASSLFWGVSNTEAFF. The CDR3 DNA is TGTGCCAGCAGTTTATTTTGGGGAGTCAGCAACACTGAAGCTTTCTTT.

This clonotype was seen repeatedly, ten times or more. CDR3 in DNA: TGTGCCAGCAGCCGTGAGGAGAATCAGCCCCAGCATTTT. As protein: CASSREENQPQHF. This sequence joins TRBV11-2 and TRBJ1-5; no firm D call. Germline CDR1 is SGHAT and CDR2 is FQNNGV. Trimming pared 5 bases from V and 4 bases from J, leaving 9 bases between. The CDR3 runs 13 residues.

This clonotype came up a few times. The chain links TRBV3-1 to TRBJ1-3; D remains unclear. The V gene's germline CDR1 is LGHDT and CDR2 YNNKEL (reference sequence). The CDR3 spans 15 residues. The germline V and J ends were trimmed by 5 bases and 0 bases, with 11 bases remaining between them. CDR3 DNA: TGTGCCAGCAGCAGCGAGGACTACTCTGGAAACACCATATATTTT. As protein: CASSSEDYSGNTIYF.

The chain has TRBV28 and TRBJ1-1; a possible D gene is TRBD1 (6 bases). Trimming took 5 bases from V and 5 from J, leaving 15 bases between them. The CDR3 length is 14 residues. Germline loops: CDR1 MDHEN, CDR2 SYDVKM. Written as DNA, the CDR3 is TGTGCCAGCAGTCGGATCAGGGGAGGAACTGAAGCTTTCTTT. Its translation: CASSRIRGGTEAFF.

This chain uses TRBV20-1 with TRBJ2-3, with TRBD1 identical over 8 bases. The ends lost 1 base at V and 7 bases at J; junction bases unmatched: 7. Germline CDR1 and CDR2: DFQATT and SNEGSKA (reference sequence). There are 14 residues in the CDR3. The CDR3 is CSARGQGAGNTQYF. In nucleotides, the CDR3 is TGCAGTGCTAGAGGGCAGGGGGCGGGAAATACGCAGTATTTT.

V is TRBV5-1 and J is TRBJ2-1; D may be TRBD2 (6 bases). Germline-derived CDR1 and CDR2 are SGHRS and YFSETQ. V was trimmed by 6 bases and J by 1 base, leaving 17 bases between them. The CDR3 spans 16 residues. The CDR3 region is CASKRAGGSSYNEQFF. DNA of the CDR3: TGCGCCAGCAAGCGGGCCGGAGGCAGTTCCTACAATGAGCAGTTCTTC.

This clonotype has only a few counts. The chain uses TRBV5-5 and TRBJ1-6; no definite D call. This CDR3 spans 16 amino acids. Germline V CDR1 and CDR2: SGHKS, YYEKEE (reference sequence). The V gene lost 2 bases and the J gene lost 4 bases, with 13 bases spanning the gap. The CDR3 region is CASSFRAEGYNSPLHF. CDR3 nucleotide sequence: TGTGCCAGCAGCTTTAGGGCGGAAGGTTATAATTCACCCCTCCACTTT.